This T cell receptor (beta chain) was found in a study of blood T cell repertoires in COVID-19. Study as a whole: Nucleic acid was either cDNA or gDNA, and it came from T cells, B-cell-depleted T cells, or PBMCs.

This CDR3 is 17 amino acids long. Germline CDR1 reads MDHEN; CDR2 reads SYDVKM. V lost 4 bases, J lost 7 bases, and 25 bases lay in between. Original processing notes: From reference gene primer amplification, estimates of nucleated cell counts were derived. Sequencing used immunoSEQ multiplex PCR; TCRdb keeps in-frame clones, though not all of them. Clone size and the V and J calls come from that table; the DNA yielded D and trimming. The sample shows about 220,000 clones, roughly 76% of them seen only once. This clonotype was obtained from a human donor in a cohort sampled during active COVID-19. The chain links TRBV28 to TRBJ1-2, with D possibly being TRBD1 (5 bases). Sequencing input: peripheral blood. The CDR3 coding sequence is TGTGCCAGCAGTTCACCCACGGAGGGGCAGGTAGTCTCTGGCTACACCTTC. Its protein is CASSSPTEGQVVSGYTF.